The rows below give T cell receptor beta chains drawn from one sample of a study of T-cell memory formation after mild COVID-19. TCRdb re-analysed the 5' RACE reads in MiXCR, keeping a single row per CDR3 protein. The sample shows 120,000 or so distinct CDR3 sequences, around a sixth of them seen only once. Sequencing was done on a sample of PBMCs or a T cell subset sorted from them (not recorded which). Source of these receptors: an adult woman who had mild COVID-19 (a few samples of this study predate the infection). Cell type and time point are not known. Each CDR3 is given with its conserved first and last residue. The order of the fields is clone size, J gene, V gene, D gene, CDR3 protein, CDR3 DNA. D genes are given only for firm matches. Rows give clone size only sometimes, using once, few, many, or a class for an expanded clone.

NA	TRBJ1-6	TRBV25-1	NA	CASSESAMNSPLHF	TGTGCCAGCAGTGAATCCGCAATGAATTCACCCCTCCACTTT
few	TRBJ2-7	TRBV12-3/TRBV12-4	TRBD2	CASSLGLAAGEQYF	TGTGCCAGCAGTTTAGGGCTAGCGGCAGGGGAGCAGTACTTC
few	TRBJ1-2	TRBV19	NA	CASLLPGPGGSGYTF	TGTGCCAGCCTCCTTCCAGGGCCCGGCGGCTCGGGCTACACCTTC
few	TRBJ1-2	TRBV25-1	TRBD1	CASSRKGGQGDGYTF	TGTGCCAGCAGCAGAAAAGGGGGACAGGGAGATGGCTACACCTTC
NA	TRBJ2-7	TRBV25-1	TRBD2	CASTQGAGAQYF	TGTGCCAGCACCCAAGGGGCGGGAGCGCAGTACTTC
few	TRBJ2-7	TRBV18	TRBD1	CASSPGQGGTYEQYF	TGTGCCAGCTCCCCAGGACAGGGCGGGACCTACGAGCAGTACTTC
few	TRBJ2-7	TRBV5-1	TRBD2	CASSLSLPGTSGRTYEQYF	TGCGCCAGCAGCTTGAGCCTTCCCGGGACTAGCGGGAGGACCTACGAGCAGTACTTC
NA	TRBJ2-3	TRBV18	NA	CASSPPDIGTDTQYF	TGTGCCAGCTCACCACCGGACATTGGCACAGATACGCAGTATTTT
NA	TRBJ2-3	TRBV20-1	TRBD1	CSARKGALDTQYF	TGCAGTGCTAGGAAGGGGGCCTTGGATACGCAGTATTTT
NA	TRBJ2-2	TRBV5-1	TRBD2	CASSPAARTRGAGELFF	TGCGCCAGCAGCCCGGCGGCCAGGACTAGAGGGGCCGGGGAGCTGTTTTTT
NA	TRBJ2-3	TRBV7-2	TRBD1	CASSLDGTGVSDTQYF	TGTGCCAGCAGCTTAGACGGGACAGGGGTATCAGATACGCAGTATTTT
NA	TRBJ2-1	TRBV29-1	NA	CSVEDWAQRLNLGARDPYNEQFF	TGCAGCGTTGAAGATTGGGCCCAGAGGCTAAACCTGGGGGCTAGGGACCCCTACAATGAGCAGTTCTTC
many	TRBJ2-7	TRBV12-3/TRBV12-4	TRBD1	CASSFGTGAYEQYF	TGTGCCAGCAGTTTCGGGACAGGGGCGTACGAGCAGTACTTC
NA	TRBJ2-1	TRBV5-1	NA	CASSFDYGDNEQFF	TGCGCCAGCAGCTTTGACTACGGCGACAATGAGCAGTTCTTC
NA	TRBJ2-7	TRBV12-3/TRBV12-4	NA	CASSADSSYEQYF	TGTGCCAGCAGTGCTGACAGCTCCTACGAGCAGTACTTC
NA	TRBJ1-2	TRBV12-3/TRBV12-4	TRBD1	CASSFSGGRGIFSGYTF	TGTGCCAGCAGTTTCTCCGGGGGCAGGGGGATTTTTAGTGGCTACACCTTC
NA	TRBJ2-3	TRBV29-1	NA	CSVVLGDTQYF	TGCAGCGTCGTCCTGGGGGATACGCAGTATTTT
few	TRBJ2-1	TRBV13	NA	CASSSTAVGPNEQFF	TGTGCCAGCAGCTCGACGGCAGTGGGACCGAATGAGCAGTTCTTC
few	TRBJ2-1	TRBV4-3	TRBD1	CASSQGQGSYNEQFF	TGCGCCAGCAGCCAGGGACAGGGCTCCTACAATGAGCAGTTCTTC
few	TRBJ2-5	TRBV3-1	NA	CASSQDEVVKETQYF	TGTGCCAGCAGCCAAGATGAGGTAGTGAAGGAGACCCAGTACTTC
NA	TRBJ1-5	TRBV4-1	NA	CASNQPQHF	TGCGCCAGCAATCAGCCCCAGCATTTT
few	TRBJ2-6	TRBV5-1	NA	CASSSIHSGANVLTF	TGCGCCAGCAGCTCCATCCACTCTGGGGCCAACGTCCTGACTTTC
NA	TRBJ1-1	TRBV27	TRBD1	CASRKMTGHTEAFF	TGTGCCAGCAGAAAAATGACAGGGCACACTGAAGCTTTCTTT
few	TRBJ1-5	TRBV12-3/TRBV12-4	NA	CASGLSEGQPQHF	TGTGCCAGCGGACTCTCCGAAGGTCAGCCCCAGCATTTT
few	TRBJ2-1	TRBV12-3/TRBV12-4	TRBD2	CASSFMAGGYNEQFF	TGTGCCAGCAGTTTTATGGCGGGAGGGTACAATGAGCAGTTCTTC
NA	TRBJ1-2	TRBV5-1	NA	CASSPLGSGYTF	TGCGCCAGCAGTCCTCTGGGGTCTGGCTACACCTTC
many	TRBJ2-7	TRBV12-3/TRBV12-4	NA	CASSPYRALSYEQYF	TGTGCCAGCAGTCCCTACAGGGCACTCTCCTACGAGCAGTACTTC
few	TRBJ2-5	TRBV4-2	NA	CASSQGSRETQYF	TGTGCCAGCAGCCAAGGTTCACGGGAGACCCAGTACTTC